Following are 27 T cell receptor beta chains from one sample sequenced in a study of shared clonotypes between healthy human individuals. TCRdb's table, derived via immunoSEQ multiplex PCR, lists solely in-frame clones and lacks some. Of fewer than 2.5 million clones in the sample, 80% to 95% are singletons; the top ten hold approximately 0.37%. The sequenced material came from naive CD4+ T cells from PBMCs. Subset given: CD45RA+ positively selected. The receptor set was obtained from a man in his late teens or twenties in good health. Some clones in this sample may be carry-over from other donors' samples.

The chain joins TRBV5-6 to TRBJ1-1; D gene uncertain. Germline values: CDR1 SGHDT, CDR2 YYEEEE. The CDR3 is 13 residues long. The V gene lost 0 bases and the J gene lost 10 bases, with 13 bases spanning the gap. CDR3 sequence reads: CASSLAGGRGAFF. For the CDR3, the DNA is TGTGCCAGCAGCTTGGCCGGCGGGCGAGGAGCTTTCTTT. The whole variable domain, filled in from reference TRBV5-6 and TRBJ1-1, reads DAGVTQSPTHLIKTRGQQVTLRCSPKSGHDTVSWYQQALGQGPQFIFQYYEEEERQRGNFPDRFSGHQFPNYSSELNVNALLLGDSALYLCASSLAGGRGAFFGQGTRLTVV.

This clone appeared once. The rearrangement joins TRBV30 to TRBJ1-5, with D unresolved. Germline CDR1 reads GTSNPN; CDR2 reads SVGIG (reference sequence). V shed 2 bases and J shed 3 bases, with 14 bases lying between them. This CDR3 has 15 residues. In DNA, the CDR3 is TGTGCCTGGAGTAAAGCAGGCCCGTTCAATCAGCCCCAGCATTTT. Protein: CAWSKAGPFNQPQHF. Looking up the rest from reference TRBV30 and TRBJ1-5 gives the full variable domain: SQTIHQWPATLVQPVGSPLSLECTVEGTSNPNLYWYRQAAGRGLQLLFYSVGIGQISSEVPQNLSASRPQDRQFILSSKKLLLSDSGFYLCAWSKAGPFNQPQHFGDGTRLSIL.

V is TRBV5-1 and J is TRBJ2-7; D possibly uses TRBD1 or TRBD2 (5 bases each). Germline V lookup: CDR1 SGHRS, CDR2 YFSETQ. Trimming cost V 4 bases and J 3 bases, with 17 bases left between them. CDR3 size: 15 residues. In DNA form, the CDR3 reads TGCGCCAGCAGCCCGGACCCGGGGACGAACTACGAGCAGTACTTC. Its protein is CASSPDPGTNYEQYF.

The chain is built from TRBV5-4 and TRBJ2-3; 10 nucleotides match TRBD2. Germline V CDR1 and CDR2: SGHNT, YYREEE (reference sequence). Germline trimming cut 2 bases from V and 6 bases from J; bases unmatched to any gene: 6. This CDR3 contains 15 residues. CDR3 nucleotides: TGTGCCAGCAGCTTAAGCGGGAGGGCCGAGGATACGCAGTATTTT. Its protein is CASSLSGRAEDTQYF.

The chain employs TRBV29-1 and TRBJ2-5; 10 bases map to TRBD2. There are 16 residues in the CDR3. Germline-derived CDR1 and CDR2 are SQVTM and ANQGSEA. V gave up 4 bases and J gave up 4 bases; unmatched junction bases: 12. The CDR3 region has the DNA TGCAGCGTTGGAACGGCTAGCGGGAGTTTAAGAGAGACCCAGTACTTC. Amino acid sequence: CSVGTASGSLRETQYF. Variable domain in full (rest from reference TRBV29-1 and TRBJ2-5): SAVISQKPSRDICQRGTSLTIQCQVDSQVTMMFWYRQQPGQSLTLIATANQGSEATYESGFVIDKFPISRPNLTFSTLTVSNMSPEDSSIYLCSVGTASGSLRETQYFGPGTRLLVL.

The CDR3 DNA is TGTGCCATCCGAGAGGCCCAGGTAGGGGCTGGCGGCACAGATACGCAGTATTTT. It yields the protein CAIREAQVGAGGTDTQYF. This rearrangement joins TRBV10-3 to TRBJ2-3, with D perhaps TRBD1 (5 bases). CDR3 length: 18 amino acids. CDR1 is ENHRY, CDR2 SYGVKD, per germline. Trimming left V 8 bases short and J 1 base short, with 25 bases between.

V gene TRBV5-1 combines with J gene TRBJ2-3; TRBD2 is a possible D gene (5 bases). The CDR3 contains 14 residues. Trimming took off 0 bases at V and 6 bases at J, with 11 bases between the two ends. The germline V gene encodes CDR1 SGHRS and CDR2 YFSETQ. The CDR3 nucleotides are TGCGCCAGCAGCTTGGTACAGAGAGGGGATACGCAGTATTTT. This translates into CASSLVQRGDTQYF.

The CDR3 DNA reads as TGTGCCAGCAGTGAAGCGGGCCAGGATGGTCAGCCCCAGCATTTT. Protein sequence: CASSEAGQDGQPQHF. V gene TRBV6-1 combines with J gene TRBJ1-5, with D uncertain. This CDR3 contains 15 residues. Trimming shortened V by 0 bases and J by 6 bases, and 12 bases separated the two germline ends. The germline CDR1 and CDR2 sequences are MNHNS and SASEGT.

This chain links TRBV28 with TRBJ1-5; no clear D gene. The CDR3 is 15 residues long. Trimming took 3 bases from V and 7 from J, leaving 16 bases between them. Per germline, CDR1 MDHEN and CDR2 SYDVKM. The CDR3: CASSFERTPMQPQHF. The CDR3, as DNA: TGTGCCAGCAGTTTTGAACGAACTCCGATGCAGCCCCAGCATTTT. The variable domain in full, completed from reference TRBV28 and TRBJ1-5, reads DVKVTQSSRYLVKRTGEKVFLECVQDMDHENMFWYRQDPGLGLRLIYFSYDVKMKEKGDIPEGYSVSREKKERFSLILESASTNQTSMYLCASSFERTPMQPQHFGDGTRLSIL.

Details on this clone: In the same sample, other DNA sequences code for this CDR3. The genes are TRBV7-8 and TRBJ2-5, with D uncertain. The V gene lost 0 bases and the J gene lost 5 bases, with 7 bases spanning the gap. Germline assignment: CDR1 SGHVS and CDR2 FQNEAQ. CDR3 size: 13 residues. CDR3 in DNA: TGTGCCAGCAGCTTAGCGGGTGCGGAGACCCAGTACTTC. Amino acids: CASSLAGAETQYF.

The CDR3 is CASRSYRGGYGYTF. The DNA of the CDR3 is TGTGCCAGCAGGTCGTACAGGGGAGGCTATGGCTACACCTTC. This rearrangement joins TRBV2 to TRBJ1-2; 7 nucleotides agree with TRBD1. The CDR3 contains 14 residues. V trimming: 6 bases; J trimming: 4 bases; junction bases outside the gene matches: 8. Germline CDR1 and CDR2: SNHLY and FYNNEI.

The chain joins TRBV14 to TRBJ2-7, with 7 nucleotides matching TRBD2. CDR1 is SGHDN and CDR2 is FVKESK in the germline V gene. The V gene end was trimmed by 1 base and the J gene end by 0 bases; junction bases not matched to a gene: 6. CDR3 length: 16 amino acids. DNA for the CDR3: TGTGCCAGCAGCCAAGGGCTAGCGGAGCTCTCCTACGAGCAGTACTTC. It codes for CASSQGLAELSYEQYF.

This chain joins TRBV13 and TRBJ1-4; D gene uncertain. The germline V gene encodes CDR1 PRHDT and CDR2 FYEKMQ (reference sequence). This CDR3 contains 12 residues. The V gene lost 5 bases and the J gene lost 10 bases, with 11 bases spanning the gap. In DNA form, the CDR3 reads TGTGCCAGCAGCCTCTGGACCGGAAAACTGTTTTTT. Translation: CASSLWTGKLFF.

This clone was seen only once. This sequence joins TRBV9 and TRBJ1-3; 8 bases agree with TRBD1. Germline assignment: CDR1 SGDLS and CDR2 YYNGEE. This CDR3 comprises 15 residues. V lost 4 bases to trimming and J lost 1 base; unmatched junction nucleotides: 4. DNA of the CDR3: TGTGCCAGCAGCCCTGACAGGGGTTCTGGAAACACCATATATTTT. Translated, it gives CASSPDRGSGNTIYF.

This clone has only a few counts. This chain joins TRBV28 and TRBJ2-2, with D unresolved. Germline CDR1 and CDR2: MDHEN and SYDVKM. V shed 4 bases and J shed 4 bases, with 7 bases lying between them. This CDR3 has 13 amino acids. The CDR3 nucleotides read TGTGCCAGCAGTTCTCGACGCACCGGGGAGCTGTTTTTT. It translates to CASSSRRTGELFF.

J is TRBJ2-4 and V is TRBV7-3; no clear D. The germline CDR1 and CDR2 sequences are SGHTA and FQGTGA. The V gene lost 2 bases and the J gene lost 6 bases, with 11 bases spanning the gap. The CDR3 consists of 14 residues. The DNA of the CDR3 is TGTGCCAGCAGCTTAGAGGATGGTGGAAACATTCAGTACTTC. It specifies CASSLEDGGNIQYF.

On this clone: Additional DNA sequences in this sample encode the identical CDR3. The chain couples TRBV4-1 to TRBJ2-7; 9 bases fit TRBD1. Unmatched junction bases numbered 6, after V lost 3 bases and J lost 3 bases. The CDR3 has 15 residues. Per germline, CDR1 MGHRA and CDR2 YSYEKL. The CDR3 DNA sequence: TGCGCCAGCAGCCAGGGGACAGGGAAGGTCTACGAGCAGTACTTC. Amino acids: CASSQGTGKVYEQYF.

The chain is built from TRBV28 and TRBJ1-2, with a weak D call TRBD1 (5 bases). The germline V gene encodes CDR1 MDHEN and CDR2 SYDVKM. Trimming cost V 5 bases and J 7 bases, with 20 bases left between them. The CDR3 totals 15 residues. The DNA for the CDR3 is TGTGCCAGCAGTCCCGATGGGGGACCCAGAGGTGGCTACACCTTC. Translating gives CASSPDGGPRGGYTF.

The chain has TRBV5-1 and TRBJ2-7, with TRBD2 matching 11 bases. V lost 2 bases, J lost 6 bases, and 7 bases stayed unmatched. The germline gives CDR1 SGHRS, CDR2 YFSETQ. The CDR3 is 15 residues long. The CDR3 sequence: CASSLTLAGGSEQYF. The CDR3 bases are TGCGCCAGCAGCTTAACTCTAGCGGGAGGATCCGAGCAGTACTTC.

The chain couples TRBV7-3 to TRBJ1-2; weak D call: TRBD1 (6 bases). This CDR3 region has 16 residues. The V end lost 6 bases, the J end lost 4 bases, and 21 bases lay between the germline ends. The germline V gene has CDR1 SGHTA and CDR2 FQGTGA. CDR3 sequence reads: CASRPKRYTGSYGYTF. CDR3 bases: TGTGCCAGCAGGCCCAAACGATACACAGGGTCCTATGGCTACACCTTC.

The J gene is TRBJ2-2, the V gene TRBV5-4, with 7 bases lining up with TRBD2. The ends lost 3 bases at V and 6 bases at J; junction bases unmatched: 5. The V gene's germline CDR1 is SGHNT and CDR2 YYREEE (reference sequence). The CDR3 is 14 amino acids. The CDR3 region has the DNA TGTGCCAGCAGCTACGGACTAGTTTCCGGGGAGCTGTTTTTT. Amino acids: CASSYGLVSGELFF.

This clone was counted a single time. The chain recombines TRBV7-2 with TRBJ2-6, with D possibly being TRBD2 (6 bases). The germline gives CDR1 SGHTA, CDR2 FQGNSA. V gave up 5 bases and J gave up 2 bases, with 7 bases separating them. The CDR3 extends over 14 amino acids. The CDR3 loop is CASSTGAGANVLTF. The CDR3 DNA sequence: TGTGCCAGCAGCACGGGAGCTGGGGCCAACGTCCTGACTTTC.

The J gene is TRBJ1-6, the V gene TRBV29-1; D gene unclear. Trimming took off 0 bases at V and 10 bases at J, with 7 bases between the two ends. The length of the CDR3 is 12 residues. Germline V gene sequence: CDR1 SQVTM, CDR2 ANQGSEA. The CDR3 DNA follows: TGCAGCGTTGAAGAGAGGTTCTCACCCCTCCACTTT. Translating it yields CSVEERFSPLHF.

This chain joins TRBV28 and TRBJ1-2, with D uncertain. The CDR3 has 13 amino acids. CDR1 is MDHEN and CDR2 is SYDVKM in the germline V gene. Trimming stripped 5 bases from V and 7 bases from J, with 14 bases between. CDR3 DNA sequence: TGTGCCAGCAGTACCGGACGGACTAGTGGCTACACCTTC. Translating gives CASSTGRTSGYTF.

This chain connects TRBV15 to TRBJ1-1; D may be TRBD1 (5 bases). Looked up from germline, CDR1 is LNHNV and CDR2 is YYDKDF (reference sequence). Trimming took off 3 bases at V and 5 bases at J, with 13 bases between the two ends. The CDR3 totals 14 residues. The CDR3 region has the DNA TGTGCCACCAGCAGCTTGATTAGGGGTACTGAAGCTTTCTTT. It codes for CATSSLIRGTEAFF. Filled out from reference TRBV15 and TRBJ1-1, the complete variable domain reads DAMVIQNPRYQVTQFGKPVTLSCSQTLNHNVMYWYQQKSSQAPKLLFHYYDKDFNNEADTPDNFQSRRPNTSFCFLDIRSPGLGDTAMYLCATSSLIRGTEAFFGQGTRLTVV.

V is TRBV10-3 and J is TRBJ2-7; 11 bases align to TRBD2. V lost 4 bases to trimming and J lost 4 bases; unmatched junction nucleotides: 6. There are 15 residues in the CDR3. Germline lookup yields CDR1 ENHRY and CDR2 SYGVKD. CDR3 loop: CAISGTSGRPYEQYF. The CDR3 nucleotides read TGTGCCATCAGTGGAACTAGCGGGAGACCGTACGAGCAGTACTTC.

This clone was detected once. This rearrangement joins TRBV19 to TRBJ1-5; D remains unclear. Trimming pared 5 bases from V and 4 bases from J, leaving 15 bases between. The CDR3 has 15 amino acids. Germline V gene lookup returns CDR1 LNHDA and CDR2 SQIVND (reference sequence). The CDR3 region is CASSLTGDVNQPQHF. In DNA form, the CDR3 reads TGTGCCAGTAGTCTAACGGGAGATGTGAATCAGCCCCAGCATTTT.